These 13 T cell receptor beta chains originate from one sample sequenced in a study of neurological immune-mediated disorders. TCRdb called the 5' RACE reads again in MiXCR, with one record for every CDR3 protein. The table shows 65,000 to 80,000 distinct CDR3 sequences, with about 5.1% occurring only once. Sequenced material: PBMCs. The source of these receptors is a woman in her 70s with multiple sclerosis.

This clonotype was seen at least ten times. The rearrangement joins TRBV20-1 to TRBJ2-3; 11 nucleotides match TRBD2. Germline-derived CDR1 and CDR2 are DFQATT and SNEGSKA (reference sequence). J was trimmed by 6 bases and V by 8 bases; bases with no gene match: 7. CDR3 length equals 13 residues. CDR3 sequence: CSTPGLAEDTQYF. CDR3 DNA: TGCAGTACCCCGGGACTAGCGGAGGATACGCAGTATTTT.

This clonotype has only a few counts. The V and J genes are TRBV6-2 or TRBV6-3 and TRBJ1-5; 9 bases map to TRBD1. Germline CDR1 MNHEY, CDR2 SVGEGT. This CDR3 has 17 residues. Unmatched junction bases numbered 9, after V lost 5 bases and J lost 1 base. CDR3 sequence (DNA): TGTGCCAGCAGTAACCGGGACAGGGTATGGAGCAATCAGCCCCAGCATTTT. It yields the protein CASSNRDRVWSNQPQHF.

The sample holds many counts of this clonotype. The rearrangement links TRBV4-1 to TRBJ2-1; D is ambiguous. The ends were cut back, 0 bases at V and 6 bases at J, with 6 bases in the middle. The CDR3 has 13 amino acids. Germline V gives CDR1 MGHRA, CDR2 YSYEKL. CDR3 in amino acids: CASSQDMVNEQFF. The CDR3 DNA is TGCGCCAGCAGCCAAGATATGGTCAATGAGCAGTTCTTC.

This clonotype appeared many times. The V gene is TRBV5-1, the J gene TRBJ2-1; 9 positions agree with TRBD2. The CDR3 is 16 residues long. CDR1 is SGHRS, CDR2 YFSETQ, per germline. Trimming at V came to 3 bases and at J to 7 bases, leaving 11 bases not matched to a gene. The CDR3 reads CASSYNPGLAGNEQFF. The CDR3 region has the DNA TGCGCCAGCAGCTACAACCCGGGACTAGCCGGGAATGAGCAGTTCTTC.

This clonotype was counted between two and nine times. The chain carries TRBV5-1 and TRBJ1-1; weak D call: TRBD1 (5 bases). Per germline, CDR1 SGHRS and CDR2 YFSETQ. The CDR3 is 17 amino acids. Trimming took 0 bases from V and 4 from J, leaving 19 bases between them. CDR3 in amino acids: CASSLAERSFGGTEAFF. In nucleotides, the CDR3 is TGCGCCAGCAGCTTGGCGGAACGCTCATTCGGGGGCACTGAAGCTTTCTTT.

This clonotype has ten or more counts. The chain links TRBV7-8 to TRBJ2-7; D remains ambiguous. Deletions cut 4 bases from V and 0 bases from J, with 10 bases between. CDR1 is SGHVS, CDR2 FQNEAQ, per germline. The CDR3 is 14 amino acids. The CDR3 sequence is CASSSTTSSYEQYF. The CDR3 coding sequence is TGTGCCAGCAGCTCTACCACTTCCTCCTACGAGCAGTACTTC.

This clonotype was seen at least ten times. The chain is built from TRBV7-2 and TRBJ1-5, with TRBD1 matching over 7 bases. The CDR3 length is 15 residues. The V gene end was trimmed by 4 bases and the J gene end by 3 bases; junction bases not matched to a gene: 6. Germline V gives CDR1 SGHTA, CDR2 FQGNSA. The DNA of the CDR3 is TGTGCCAGCAGCTCCGACAGGGCCCCCAATCAGCCCCAGCATTTT. Translating it yields CASSSDRAPNQPQHF.

This clonotype was counted many times. The chain combines TRBV20-1 with TRBJ1-2, with D possibly TRBD1 on 5 matching bases. Germline CDR1 reads DFQATT; CDR2 reads SNEGSKA (reference sequence). CDR3 size: 14 residues. Trimming cost V 2 bases and J 5 bases, with 15 bases left between them. The CDR3 loop is CSARPLGEQYGYTF. The CDR3 region has the DNA TGCAGTGCTAGACCGTTAGGGGAGCAATATGGCTACACCTTC.

Many counts were recorded for this clonotype. The rearrangement joins TRBV6-2 or TRBV6-3 to TRBJ2-1; unclear D gene. Germline V gene data show CDR1 as MNHEY and CDR2 as SVGEGT. There are 11 residues in the CDR3. The V gene lost 6 bases and the J gene lost 13 bases, with 13 bases spanning the gap. Here the CDR3 DNA reads TGTGCCAGCAGAGACACCTTCCGTCAGTTCTTC. Protein sequence: CASRDTFRQFF.

This clonotype was counted ten times or more. V is TRBV14 and J is TRBJ2-7; 7 bases are shared with TRBD1. Looked up from germline, CDR1 is SGHDN and CDR2 is FVKESK. This CDR3 region has 12 residues. Trimming cost V 5 bases and J 4 bases; bases outside gene matches: 2. CDR3 in amino acids: CASSSTGYEQYF. The CDR3 coding sequence is TGTGCCAGCAGCTCGACAGGGTACGAGCAGTACTTC.

Only a few counts were recorded for this clonotype. A read error may explain this, as a much larger clone is one base away. The chain combines TRBV3-1 with TRBJ1-3, with 8 positions matching TRBD1. Looked up from germline, CDR1 is LGHDT and CDR2 is YNNKEL (reference sequence). Losses at the gene ends were 2 bases for V and 3 bases for J; bases not matched to a gene: 6. CDR3 length: 16 residues. In DNA, the CDR3 is TGTGCCAGCAGCCAATACACAGGGGGAGGTGGAAACACCATATATTTT. Translation: CASSQYTGGGGNTIYF.

This sequence joins TRBV9 and TRBJ2-7, with D hard to call. V shed 7 bases and J shed 3 bases, with 20 bases lying between them. Germline V CDR1 and CDR2: SGDLS, YYNGEE. This CDR3 is built from 15 residues. CDR3 region: CASGDGSRGDYEQYF. In DNA, the CDR3 is TGTGCCAGCGGAGACGGGTCTCGCGGAGACTACGAGCAGTACTTC. Based on the CDR3 plus reference TRBV9 and TRBJ2-7, the full variable domain is DSGVTQTPKHLITATGQRVTLRCSPRSGDLSVYWYQQSLDQGLQFLIQYYNGEERAKGNILERFSAQQFPDLHSELNLSSLELGDSALYFCASGDGSRGDYEQYFGPGTRLTVT.

This clonotype was counted many times. The rearrangement links TRBV12-3 or TRBV12-4 to TRBJ1-5, with D possibly matching TRBD1 (5 bases). CDR3 length equals 16 residues. V gave up 6 bases and J gave up 2 bases, with 17 bases separating them. The CDR3, as DNA: TGTGCCAGCAGCCCCGGTGAGGGGACCCGCAATCAGCCCCAGCATTTT. This encodes CASSPGEGTRNQPQHF.